The entry that follows covers one T cell receptor (beta chain) sequence. This CDR3 contains 13 residues. Trimming removed 10 bases at V and 5 bases at J, with 15 bases between. Germline CDR1 reads SGHVS; CDR2 reads FNYEAQ. This entry belongs to a study of blood T cells in healthy people across ages. Next came a second PCR, run for about 6 to 11 cycles, which used a sample-barcoded 5' primer along with a J-beta primer mix. Each TCR beta cDNA got a 12-nucleotide random molecular identifier. Sequencing yielded, for each sample, at least 2.5 million paired-end reads carrying CDR3. TCRdb passed the 5' RACE reads through MiXCR, listing each CDR3 protein once. The sample yields 600,000 to 900,000 distinct CDR3 sequences, roughly 25% seen once. These data were also filed under a second study, of T cells of mothers and their children. From that paper: Persistent microchimeric T cell clones were sought, and none were detected.

The chain combines TRBV7-6 with TRBJ2-1; no clear D. The sample consisted of blood. The receptor was isolated from a boy between 10 and 17 years old in good health. CDR3: CATSWVGNNEQFF. The CDR3, as DNA: TGTGCCACCAGTTGGGTGGGTAACAATGAGCAGTTCTTC.